Listed below are T cell receptor beta chains from one sample, sequenced in a study of technical replicates of blood from a handful of donors. Measured with immunoSEQ multiplex PCR; TCRdb has only the in-frame clones, and not every one. The repertoire consists of approximately 13,000 clones, with 80% to 90% occurring once and the leading ten covering around 12%. Sequences were obtained from PBMCs. The receptors stem from a human donor in good health. The CDR3 runs from the conserved cysteine through the conserved F or W. D genes are given only for firm matches. Clone size is stated in some rows and not others, as once, few, many or a class when expanded.

d_gene	v_gene	abundance	j_gene	CDR3nt	CDR3aa
TRBD1	TRBV25-1	once	TRBJ1-2	TGTGCCAGCAGTGCCTCCAGGGGGGCGTCATTGGGCTACACCTTC	CASSASRGASLGYTF
NA	TRBV10-3	NA	TRBJ2-2	TGTGCCATCAGTCCGGATCAGGGTAGGGAGCTGTTTTTT	CAISPDQGRELFF
TRBD2	TRBV4-2	NA	TRBJ2-1	TGTGCCAGCAGCCAAGTCTGGACTAGCGGGAGAGGCTACAATGAGCAGTTCTTC	CASSQVWTSGRGYNEQFF
NA	TRBV4-2	NA	TRBJ1-2	TGTGCCAGCAGCCTCAGCAGCGGGTCCAAGGATGGCTACACCTTC	CASSLSSGSKDGYTF
NA	TRBV30	NA	TRBJ1-3	TGTGCCTGGAGCGAGACTCTTCCCTCTGGAAACACCATATATTTT	CAWSETLPSGNTIYF
TRBD2	TRBV7-8	few	TRBJ2-7	TGTGCCAGCAGCCCACAGGTAGCGGGTCCCCCCTACGAGCAGTACTTC	CASSPQVAGPPYEQYF
NA	TRBV11-3	NA	TRBJ2-3	TGTGCCAGCAGCTTGGGTGTAGCGGCCCGCACAGATACGCAGTATTTT	CASSLGVAARTDTQYF
TRBD2	TRBV5-1	NA	TRBJ2-7	TGCGCCAGCAGCTTGGGACTAGCGGGAGGACTACAGGAGCAGTACTTC	CASSLGLAGGLQEQYF
TRBD2	TRBV19	NA	TRBJ2-1	TGTGCCAGTACCCCAGCGGGAGAGGCGTACAATGAGCAGTTCTTC	CASTPAGEAYNEQFF
TRBD1	TRBV28	NA	TRBJ1-2	TGTGCCAGCAGTGCCGGGACAGGGGGGTCTCGGGGCTACACCTTC	CASSAGTGGSRGYTF
TRBD1	TRBV6-1	NA	TRBJ2-5	TGTGCCAGCAGTGGACAGGGGGGAGAGACCCAGTACTTC	CASSGQGGETQYF
NA	TRBV5-1	NA	TRBJ1-1	TGCGCCAGCAGCTTGGGACAGTTCAAAGCTTTCTTT	CASSLGQFKAFF
TRBD2	TRBV5-8	NA	TRBJ2-7	TGTGCCAGCAGCTTAACTAGCGGGAGTCCCGAGCAGTACTTC	CASSLTSGSPEQYF
TRBD2	TRBV30	NA	TRBJ2-1	TGTGCCTGGAGTGGGGACTATATCAATGAGCAGTTCTTC	CAWSGDYINEQFF
NA	TRBV7-6	NA	TRBJ1-2	TGTGCCAGCAGTCCGTTTGAGCAGGGAACTGACTACACCTTC	CASSPFEQGTDYTF
TRBD2	TRBV15	few	TRBJ2-1	TGTGCCACCAGCGACGGCCTAGCGGGACATGAGCAGTTCTTC	CATSDGLAGHEQFF
TRBD1	TRBV27	NA	TRBJ1-1	TGTGCCAGCAAAAATAGGCCGGGACAGGGAAGCCTGAACACTGAAGCTTTCTTT	CASKNRPGQGSLNTEAFF
TRBD1	TRBV7-2	NA	TRBJ1-2	TGTGCCAGCAGCCCCCTGGGACAGTTCTATGGCTACACCTTC	CASSPLGQFYGYTF
TRBD2	TRBV6-5	NA	TRBJ2-3	TGTGCCAGCAGGAGAAAAGCGGGAGGCGCAGATACGCAGTATTTT	CASRRKAGGADTQYF
TRBD1	TRBV5-8	NA	TRBJ1-1	TGTGCCAGCAGCCCGAGACAGGGTTCCACTGAAGCTTTCTTT	CASSPRQGSTEAFF
NA	TRBV19	few	TRBJ1-1	TGTGCCAGTAGCCTTACCAACCTTCAGGGGTGGGCTTTCTTT	CASSLTNLQGWAFF
TRBD1	TRBV12-5	few	TRBJ2-2	TGTGCTAGTGGTTTCGGCCAGGGGGCGTCCGGGGAGCTGTTTTTT	CASGFGQGASGELFF
NA	TRBV7-9	few	TRBJ2-1	TGTGCCAGCAGCTTAGGTCCGGCAGGTTCCTACAATGAGCAGTTCTTC	CASSLGPAGSYNEQFF
NA	TRBV18	NA	TRBJ1-4	TGTGCCAGCTCACTGGAGACAGGCGGTAATGAAAAACTGTTTTTT	CASSLETGGNEKLFF
TRBD2	TRBV10-2	NA	TRBJ2-5	TGCGCCAGCAGGAGGACTAGCGGGAGGACGGAGACCCAGTACTTC	CASRRTSGRTETQYF
TRBD2	TRBV2	NA	TRBJ2-3	TGTGCCAGCAGGCTAGCGGGAACAGATACGCAGTATTTT	CASRLAGTDTQYF
TRBD1	TRBV7-3	NA	TRBJ1-2	TGTGCCAGCAGCCTGGGACAGGAACCGTATGGCTACACCTTC	CASSLGQEPYGYTF
NA	TRBV28	NA	TRBJ1-2	TGTGCCAGCGGGCCCCTTCCTGGTGCGGGCTACACCTTC	CASGPLPGAGYTF
TRBD2	TRBV14	NA	TRBJ2-7	TGTGCCAGCAGCCAATTTAGGGCTAGCGGGAGTTACGAGCAGTACTTC	CASSQFRASGSYEQYF